A selection of T cell receptor beta chains follows, all from one sample in a study of T-cell memory formation after mild COVID-19. TCRdb passed the 5' RACE reads through MiXCR, listing each CDR3 protein once. Of about 440,000 distinct CDR3 sequences listed, around 20% were seen once; the top ten hold around 8.4%. The specimen was PBMCs or a T cell subset sorted from them (not recorded which). These receptors all come from an adult woman who had mild COVID-19 (a few samples of this study predate the infection). Cell type and time point are not known. Each CDR3 is given with its conserved first and last residue. D genes are given only for firm matches. Some rows have no size entry. The others give once, few or many, or a class for an expanded clone.

j_gene | d_gene | abundance | v_gene | CDR3aa | CDR3nt
TRBJ2-2 | TRBD1 | NA | TRBV20-1 | CSARQDRATGELFF | TGCAGTGCTAGGCAGGACAGGGCCACCGGGGAGCTGTTTTTT
TRBJ2-5 | TRBD2 | NA | TRBV6-2/TRBV6-3 | CASRTSGRQETQYF | TGTGCCAGCCGGACTAGCGGGCGGCAAGAGACCCAGTACTTC
TRBJ1-1 | TRBD1 | few | TRBV7-2 | CASSLRQGTEAFF | TGTGCCAGCAGCTTACGACAGGGCACTGAAGCTTTCTTT
TRBJ2-6 | TRBD1 | few | TRBV27 | CASSEKSPGQGPLGANVLTF | TGTGCCAGCAGCGAGAAAAGCCCCGGACAGGGACCCCTCGGGGCCAACGTCCTGACTTTC
TRBJ2-7 | NA | NA | TRBV12-3/TRBV12-4 | CASSLAIYEQYF | TGTGCCAGCAGTTTAGCGATTTACGAGCAGTACTTC
TRBJ2-2 | NA | NA | TRBV18 | CASSNANTGELFF | TGTGCCAGCTCGAACGCGAACACCGGGGAGCTGTTTTTT
TRBJ1-5 | NA | NA | TRBV28 | CASSPGIVNQPQHF | TGTGCCAGCAGCCCGGGCATAGTCAATCAGCCCCAGCATTTT
TRBJ1-2 | NA | NA | TRBV7-8 | CASSLQDVYGYTF | TGTGCCAGCAGCCTACAGGACGTCTATGGCTACACCTTC
TRBJ1-2 | NA | few | TRBV10-3 | CAISESAGRNYGYTF | TGTGCCATCAGTGAGTCAGCAGGGAGGAACTATGGCTACACCTTC
TRBJ2-5 | NA | many | TRBV7-9 | CASSFSLGGETQYF | TGTGCCAGCAGCTTTTCGTTGGGAGGAGAGACCCAGTACTTC
TRBJ2-1 | TRBD2 | NA | TRBV27 | CASTVGLLAGGIYNEQFF | TGTGCCAGCACCGTAGGCCTGCTAGCGGGGGGGATATACAATGAGCAGTTCTTC
TRBJ2-5 | TRBD2 | NA | TRBV11-2 | CASSSGTSGVQETQYF | TGTGCCAGCAGCTCCGGGACTAGCGGGGTACAAGAGACCCAGTACTTC
TRBJ2-5 | TRBD2 | NA | TRBV12-3/TRBV12-4 | CASSPGLAGGGETQYF | TGTGCCAGCAGTCCGGGACTAGCGGGGGGCGGGGAGACCCAGTACTTC
TRBJ2-2 | TRBD1 | few | TRBV9 | CASSVSGTGTGELFF | TGTGCCAGCAGCGTAAGTGGGACAGGGACCGGGGAGCTGTTTTTT
TRBJ2-7 | NA | once | TRBV5-1 | CASSLVGGGQGSSYEQYF | TGCGCCAGCAGCTTGGTGGGGGGCGGGCAGGGAAGCTCCTACGAGCAGTACTTC
TRBJ1-4 | NA | once | TRBV7-9 | CASSSSWGDEKLFF | TGTGCCAGCAGCTCCTCATGGGGCGATGAAAAACTGTTTTTT
TRBJ2-1 | NA | NA | TRBV29-1 | CSVAHLSYNEQFF | TGCAGCGTTGCCCACCTCTCCTACAATGAGCAGTTCTTC
TRBJ1-2 | NA | few | TRBV2 | CASRGTIYGYTF | TGTGCCAGCAGGGGGACCATCTATGGCTACACCTTC
TRBJ2-7 | NA | few | TRBV27 | CASSFGPSSYEQYF | TGTGCCAGCAGTTTCGGGCCTTCTTCCTACGAGCAGTACTTC
TRBJ2-5 | NA | few | TRBV29-1 | CSVEESVAETQYF | TGCAGCGTTGAAGAATCAGTCGCTGAGACCCAGTACTTC
TRBJ2-2 | NA | NA | TRBV5-4 | CASSSPTAGELFF | TGTGCCAGCAGCTCACCTACAGCTGGGGAGCTGTTTTTT
TRBJ2-1 | NA | few | TRBV7-8 | CASSLEVRGLGEQFF | TGTGCCAGCAGCTTAGAAGTACGAGGTCTGGGCGAGCAGTTCTTC
TRBJ2-3 | NA | few | TRBV9 | CASSAREQGYGTDTQYF | TGTGCCAGCAGCGCCCGAGAACAGGGTTACGGCACAGATACGCAGTATTTT
TRBJ2-7 | NA | NA | TRBV19 | CASSIGVAYEQYF | TGTGCCAGTAGTATCGGGGTAGCCTACGAGCAGTACTTC
TRBJ2-5 | TRBD2 | few | TRBV19 | CASSSGLLQETQYF | TGTGCCAGTAGCTCGGGACTACTCCAAGAGACCCAGTACTTC
TRBJ2-4 | TRBD2 | few | TRBV12-3/TRBV12-4 | CASSSGLAGVNIQYF | TGTGCCAGCAGTTCGGGACTAGCGGGAGTTAACATTCAGTACTTC
TRBJ1-1 | NA | NA | TRBV30 | CAWSVRVRGEAFF | TGTGCCTGGAGTGTGAGGGTAAGGGGTGAAGCTTTCTTT
TRBJ1-5 | TRBD1 | few | TRBV4-1 | CASSQDPRGRNSNQPQHF | TGCGCCAGCAGCCAAGATCCCAGGGGGCGTAATAGCAATCAGCCCCAGCATTTT
TRBJ2-3 | TRBD2 | NA | TRBV7-9 | CASSGGRFSDTQYF | TGTGCCAGCAGCGGCGGGAGATTTTCAGATACGCAGTATTTT
TRBJ2-3 | NA | few | TRBV29-1 | CSADAGLSDTQYF | TGCAGCGCTGACGCTGGGTTGTCAGATACGCAGTATTTT
TRBJ2-7 | TRBD1 | NA | TRBV7-9 | CASSPVDRTSTGEQYF | TGTGCCAGCAGCCCCGTGGACAGGACGTCGACGGGGGAGCAGTACTTC
TRBJ1-2 | NA | NA | TRBV9 | CASSRDSSGGYGYTF | TGTGCCAGCAGCAGAGACTCCTCCGGGGGCTATGGCTACACCTTC
TRBJ2-2 | NA | NA | TRBV23-1 | CASSHAPGTGELFF | TGCGCCAGCAGTCACGCCCCTGGCACCGGGGAGCTGTTTTTT